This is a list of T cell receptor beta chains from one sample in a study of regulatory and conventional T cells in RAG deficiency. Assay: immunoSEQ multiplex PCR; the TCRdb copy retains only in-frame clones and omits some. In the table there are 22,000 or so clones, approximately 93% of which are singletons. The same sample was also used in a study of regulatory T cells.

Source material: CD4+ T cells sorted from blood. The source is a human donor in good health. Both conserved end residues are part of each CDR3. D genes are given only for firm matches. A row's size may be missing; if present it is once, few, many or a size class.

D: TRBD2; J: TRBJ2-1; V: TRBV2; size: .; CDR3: CASSQASGGGFEQFF; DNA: TGTGCCAGCAGCCAAGCTAGCGGGGGCGGGTTTGAGCAGTTCTTC
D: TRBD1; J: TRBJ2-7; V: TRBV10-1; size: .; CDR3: CATSGQLLAEQYF; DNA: TGCGCCACCTCGGGACAGCTGCTGGCCGAGCAGTACTTC
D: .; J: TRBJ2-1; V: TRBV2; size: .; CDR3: CASMAQPNNEQFF; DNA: TGTGCCAGCATGGCACAGCCGAACAATGAGCAGTTCTTC
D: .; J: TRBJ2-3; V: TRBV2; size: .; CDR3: CASSEPGGGRRTQYF; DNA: TGTGCCAGCAGTGAACCTGGCGGGGGCCGCCGTACGCAGTATTTT
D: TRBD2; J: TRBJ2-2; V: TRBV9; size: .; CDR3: CASSPSGGDWNTGELFF; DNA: TGTGCCAGCAGCCCGAGTGGGGGGGATTGGAACACCGGGGAGCTGTTTTTT
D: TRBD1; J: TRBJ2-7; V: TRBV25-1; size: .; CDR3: CASRTGGSYEQYF; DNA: TGTGCCAGTAGGACAGGGGGCTCCTACGAGCAGTACTTC
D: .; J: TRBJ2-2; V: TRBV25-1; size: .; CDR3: CASSPRSLGGELFF; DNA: TGTGCCAGCAGCCCCAGGAGCCTGGGCGGGGAGCTGTTTTTT
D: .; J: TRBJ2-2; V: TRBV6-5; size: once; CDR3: CASRFTPGELFF; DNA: TGTGCCAGTAGATTCACGCCCGGGGAGCTGTTTTTT
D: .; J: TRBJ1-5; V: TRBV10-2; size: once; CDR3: CASSANSNQPQHF; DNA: TGCGCCAGCAGTGCTAACAGCAATCAGCCCCAGCATTTT
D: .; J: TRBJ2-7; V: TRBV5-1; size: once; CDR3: CASSLVGGYEQYF; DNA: TGCGCCAGCAGCTTAGTGGGGGGCTACGAGCAGTACTTC
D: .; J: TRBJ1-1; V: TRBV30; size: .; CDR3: CAWSPGIQEAFF; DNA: TGTGCCTGGAGCCCAGGCATTCAGGAAGCTTTCTTT
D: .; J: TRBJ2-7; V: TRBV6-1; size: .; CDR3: CASSVTVISSYEQYF; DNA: TGTGCCAGCAGTGTGACCGTAATTAGCTCCTACGAGCAGTACTTC
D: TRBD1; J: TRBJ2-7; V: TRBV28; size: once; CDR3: CASGTGQNYEQYF; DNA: TGTGCCAGCGGGACAGGGCAAAACTACGAGCAGTACTTC
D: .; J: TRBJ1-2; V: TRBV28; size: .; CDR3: CASSLGLGVNGYTF; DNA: TGTGCCAGCAGTTTAGGGTTAGGTGTAAATGGCTACACCTTC
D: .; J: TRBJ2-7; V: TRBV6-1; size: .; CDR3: CASRTGFGYEQYF; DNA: TGTGCCAGCAGAACAGGGTTCGGGTACGAGCAGTACTTC
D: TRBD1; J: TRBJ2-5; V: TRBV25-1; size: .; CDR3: CASSARTGQETQYF; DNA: TGTGCCAGCAGTGCCAGGACAGGCCAAGAGACCCAGTACTTC
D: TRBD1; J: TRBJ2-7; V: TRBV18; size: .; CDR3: CASSPRDRAGEQYF; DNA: TGTGCCAGCTCACCACGGGACAGGGCGGGGGAGCAGTACTTC
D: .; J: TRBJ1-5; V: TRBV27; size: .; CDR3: CASSLLGESQPQHF; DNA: TGTGCCAGCAGTTTATTGGGGGAGAGTCAGCCCCAGCATTTT
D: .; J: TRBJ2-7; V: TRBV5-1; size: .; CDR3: CASSLEEAVSSYEQYF; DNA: TGCGCCAGCAGCTTAGAGGAGGCGGTGAGCTCCTACGAGCAGTACTTC
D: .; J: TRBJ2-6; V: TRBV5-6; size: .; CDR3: CASSFGGPGANVLTF; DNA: TGTGCCAGCAGCTTCGGGGGCCCTGGGGCCAACGTCCTGACTTTC
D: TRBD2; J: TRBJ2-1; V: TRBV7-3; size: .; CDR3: CASSLKSGGPSYNEQFF; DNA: TGTGCCAGCAGCTTAAAAAGCGGGGGCCCCTCCTACAATGAGCAGTTCTTC
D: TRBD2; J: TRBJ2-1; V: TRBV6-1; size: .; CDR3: CASSEGLAGGYNEQFF; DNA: TGTGCCAGCAGTGAAGGACTAGCGGGAGGGTACAATGAGCAGTTCTTC
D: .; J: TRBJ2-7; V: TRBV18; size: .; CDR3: CASSLSRDDYEQYF; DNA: TGTGCCAGCTCACTAAGCCGGGACGATTACGAGCAGTACTTC
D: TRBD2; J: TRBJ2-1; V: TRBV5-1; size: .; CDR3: CASKALAGGLNNEQFF; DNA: TGCGCCAGCAAAGCCCTAGCGGGGGGGCTAAACAATGAGCAGTTCTTC
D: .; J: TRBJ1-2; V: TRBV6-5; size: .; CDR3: CASSPMGPRFGYTF; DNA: TGTGCCAGCAGTCCCATGGGTCCTCGATTCGGCTACACCTTC
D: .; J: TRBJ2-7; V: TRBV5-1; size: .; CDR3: CASSPQPPVYEQYF; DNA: TGCGCCAGCAGCCCCCAACCTCCGGTCTACGAGCAGTACTTC
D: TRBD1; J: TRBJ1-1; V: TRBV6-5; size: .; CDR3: CASSGGQGLRAFF; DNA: TGTGCCAGCAGTGGGGGACAGGGGCTAAGGGCTTTCTTT
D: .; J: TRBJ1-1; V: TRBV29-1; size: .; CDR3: CSARTAMNTEAFF; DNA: TGCAGCGCCAGGACAGCGATGAACACTGAAGCTTTCTTT
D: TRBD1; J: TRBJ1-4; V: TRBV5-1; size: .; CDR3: CASSLYRGPEEKLFF; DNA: TGCGCCAGCAGCTTGTATAGGGGGCCAGAGGAAAAACTGTTTTTT
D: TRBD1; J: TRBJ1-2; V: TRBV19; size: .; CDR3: CASSGQGGGNYGYTF; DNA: TGTGCCAGTAGTGGACAGGGTGGGGGTAACTATGGCTACACCTTC
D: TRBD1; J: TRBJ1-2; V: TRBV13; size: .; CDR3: CASSLGPGQAQVDYGYTF; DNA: TGTGCCAGCAGCTTAGGCCCGGGACAGGCGCAGGTTGACTATGGCTACACCTTC
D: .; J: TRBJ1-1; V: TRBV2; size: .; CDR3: CASSEGTNTEAFF; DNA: TGTGCCAGCAGTGAAGGGACGAACACTGAAGCTTTCTTT
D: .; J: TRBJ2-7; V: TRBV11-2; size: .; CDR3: CASSSRRKEYEQYF; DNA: TGTGCCAGCAGCTCGAGAAGAAAGGAATACGAGCAGTACTTC
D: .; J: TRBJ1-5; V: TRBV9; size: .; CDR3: CASSVSANQPQHF; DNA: TGTGCCAGCAGCGTATCGGCGAATCAGCCCCAGCATTTT
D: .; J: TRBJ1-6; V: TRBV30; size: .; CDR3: CAWRTKGGVSPLHF; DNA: TGTGCCTGGAGGACGAAGGGGGGGGTTTCACCCCTCCACTTT
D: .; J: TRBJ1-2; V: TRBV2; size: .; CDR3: CASTGLAGNYGYTF; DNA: TGTGCCAGCACGGGTCTGGCCGGAAACTATGGCTACACCTTC
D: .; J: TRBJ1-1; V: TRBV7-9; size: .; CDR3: CASSTKGGARAFF; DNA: TGTGCCAGCAGCACCAAGGGGGGGGCTCGAGCTTTCTTT
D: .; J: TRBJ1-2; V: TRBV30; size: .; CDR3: CAWSLQEGYGYTF; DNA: TGTGCCTGGTCCCTACAGGAAGGCTATGGCTACACCTTC
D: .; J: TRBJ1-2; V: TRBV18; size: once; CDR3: CASSPPERGIYGYTF; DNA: TGTGCCAGCTCACCACCGGAGCGGGGGATCTATGGCTACACCTTC
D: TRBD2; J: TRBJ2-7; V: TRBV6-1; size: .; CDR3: CASSEAGQAGSYEQYF; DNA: TGTGCCAGCAGTGAAGCTGGACAAGCGGGGAGCTACGAGCAGTACTTC
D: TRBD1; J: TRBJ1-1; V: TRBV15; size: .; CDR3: CATSRGNRGLTEAFF; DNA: TGTGCCACCAGCAGAGGAAACAGGGGCCTCACTGAAGCTTTCTTT
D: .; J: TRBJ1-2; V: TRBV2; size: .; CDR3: CASSETMGQANYGYTF; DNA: TGTGCCAGCAGTGAAACCATGGGGCAGGCTAACTATGGCTACACCTTC
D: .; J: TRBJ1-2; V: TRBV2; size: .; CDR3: CASSNERYTF; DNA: TGTGCCAGCAGCAACGAACGCTACACCTTC
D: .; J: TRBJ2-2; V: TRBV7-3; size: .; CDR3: CASSPTAGAATGELFF; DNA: TGTGCCAGCAGCCCGACGGCAGGGGCGGCCACCGGGGAGCTGTTTTTT
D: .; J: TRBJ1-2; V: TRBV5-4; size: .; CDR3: CASSPGGTRANYGYTF; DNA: TGTGCCAGCAGCCCCGGGGGGACGCGAGCTAACTATGGCTACACCTTC
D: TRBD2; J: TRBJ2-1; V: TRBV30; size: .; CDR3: CAWSTSGGYNEQFF; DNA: TGTGCCTGGAGCACTAGCGGGGGGTACAATGAGCAGTTCTTC
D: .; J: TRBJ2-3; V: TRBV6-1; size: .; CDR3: CASSITGVDTQYF; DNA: TGTGCCAGCAGTATAACGGGAGTGGATACGCAGTATTTT
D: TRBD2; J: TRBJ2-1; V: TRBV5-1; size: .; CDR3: CASSLAVSGSLNEQFF; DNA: TGCGCCAGCAGCTTGGCAGTTAGCGGGAGTTTGAATGAGCAGTTCTTC
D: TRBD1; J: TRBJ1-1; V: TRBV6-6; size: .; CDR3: CASSPGGGGRRTEAFF; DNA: TGTGCCAGCAGCCCCGGAGGGGGCGGTCGGAGAACTGAAGCTTTCTTT
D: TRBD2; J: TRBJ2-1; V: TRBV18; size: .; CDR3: CASSPPGLASNNEQFF; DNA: TGTGCCAGCTCACCACCCGGACTAGCGTCGAACAATGAGCAGTTCTTC